This T cell receptor beta chain originates from a study of patients and donors after allogeneic stem cell transplantation. This CDR3 region has 16 residues. Germline lookup yields CDR1 SGHDT and CDR2 YYEEEE. Trimming at V came to 4 bases and at J to 3 bases, leaving 11 bases not matched to a gene. This clonotype was counted a few times. One entry per CDR3 protein results from TCRdb running MiXCR on the RT-PCR reads. This sample yields approximately 250,000 distinct CDR3 sequences, of which approximately 14% are seen a single time; around a tenth belongs to the top ten. The chain couples TRBV5-6 to TRBJ2-7, with 9 bases that match TRBD1. This sequence originates from a human donor who was either an allogeneic HSCT recipient or a stem cell or donor lymphocyte infusion donor (not recorded which). It is not recorded whose cells these are; they may come from a transplant donor. Material: blood, either unsorted or a sorted T cell fraction (not recorded which). The CDR3 bases are TGTGCCAGCAGCGTATATGCGGGACAGGGTTACTACGAGCAGTACTTC. The encoded protein is CASSVYAGQGYYEQYF.